These 9 T cell receptor beta chains were sequenced from one sample in a study of a mutant IDH1 vaccine in newly diagnosed glioma. No antigen has been identified for these receptors. Produced via immunoSEQ multiplex PCR; TCRdb's table is partial and in-frame only. The sample gives tens of thousands of clones, 60% to 85% of which show up once; approximately 6.7% is in the top ten. Time point defined: week 23, last vaccination. Each vaccine dose was 300 ug of mutant IDH1 20-mer peptide, with topical imiquimod. This specimen was PBMCs, taken from a glioma patient whose treatment included an IDH1 peptide vaccine. All receptors derive from a woman aged 40 to 50 with glioma. Some clones in this sample may be carry-over from other donors' samples.

Concerning this clone: A much larger clone differs by one base, so this may be a read error. The chain uses TRBV27 and TRBJ1-5; no definite D call. The CDR3 spans 13 residues. Germline V gives CDR1 MNHEY, CDR2 SMNVEV (reference sequence). The CDR3 reads CVSSLSNLHPQHF. The DNA of the CDR3 is TGTGTCAGCAGTTTATCCAACCTCCACCCCCAGCATTTT.

The chain combines TRBV5-1 with TRBJ1-1; D is undetermined. The V end was cut by 3 bases, the J end by 4 bases, with 10 bases between. CDR1 is SGHRS, CDR2 YFSETQ, per germline. The CDR3 runs 13 residues. This CDR3 reads CASSSPPGTEAFF. CDR3 coding DNA: TGCGCCAGCAGCTCCCCGCCGGGCACTGAAGCTTTCTTT.

V usage is TRBV25-1 and J usage is TRBJ2-3; D is perhaps TRBD1 or TRBD2 (5 bases each). CDR1 and CDR2 from the germline V gene are MGHDK and SYGVNS. This CDR3 is 17 amino acids long. Trimming took off 3 bases at V and 0 bases at J, with 16 bases between the two ends. The DNA of the CDR3 is TGTGCCAGCAGTGATCCGGGACGGAAAGAGAGCACAGATACGCAGTATTTT. Protein sequence: CASSDPGRKESTDTQYF. The full variable domain, its missing parts supplied by reference TRBV25-1 and TRBJ2-3, is EADIYQTPRYLVIGTGKKITLECSQTMGHDKMYWYQQDPGMELHLIHYSYGVNSTEKGDLSSESTVSRIRTEHFPLTLESARPSHTSQYLCASSDPGRKESTDTQYFGPGTRLTVL.

This rearrangement joins TRBV13 to TRBJ2-3; weak D call: TRBD1 (6 bases). The V gene lost 5 bases and the J gene lost 4 bases, with 16 bases spanning the gap. This CDR3 has 15 residues. Germline CDR1 is PRHDT and CDR2 is FYEKMQ (reference sequence). The DNA of the CDR3 is TGTGCCAGCAGCCCCTTACAGGGTGAAGCAGATACGCAGTATTTT. Protein sequence: CASSPLQGEADTQYF.

The genes are TRBV7-2 and TRBJ1-2, with TRBD1 matching 7 bases. Trimming at V came to 6 bases and at J to 7 bases, leaving 17 bases not matched to a gene. Germline V gene lookup returns CDR1 SGHTA and CDR2 FQGNSA. The CDR3 is 16 residues long. The CDR3 here is CASRPRGGTGASGYTF. CDR3 sequence (DNA): TGTGCCAGCAGACCCCGCGGTGGAACAGGGGCGAGTGGCTACACCTTC.

The genes are TRBV19 and TRBJ1-4; unclear D gene. This CDR3 has 16 residues. Trimming removed 4 bases from V and 3 bases from J, with 15 bases in between. The germline V gene encodes CDR1 LNHDA and CDR2 SQIVND (reference sequence). CDR3 sequence (DNA): TGTGCCAGTAGTACCCAAGACGGGTACGCTAATGAAAAACTGTTTTTT. Protein product: CASSTQDGYANEKLFF.

V gene TRBV9 combines with J gene TRBJ2-7, with D uncertain. CDR1 is SGDLS and CDR2 is YYNGEE in the germline V gene. Trimming removed 0 bases at V and 0 bases at J, with 10 bases between. This CDR3 has 15 amino acids. The CDR3 loop reads CASSVERESSYEQYF. In DNA, the CDR3 is TGTGCCAGCAGCGTAGAAAGGGAAAGCTCCTACGAGCAGTACTTC.

This clone was recorded only once. The rearrangement links TRBV6-5 to TRBJ1-5; the D gene is possibly TRBD1 (6 bases). Trimming removed 7 bases at V and 3 bases at J, with 10 bases between. The germline V gene has CDR1 MNHEY and CDR2 SVGAGI. The CDR3 extends over 13 amino acids. The CDR3 region is CASTRGHNQPQHF. The CDR3 DNA sequence: TGTGCCAGCACCAGGGGACACAATCAGCCCCAGCATTTT.

This clone appeared a single time. The chain has TRBV7-9 and TRBJ1-2; D is ambiguous. V lost 2 bases, J lost 4 bases, and 11 bases lay in between. The CDR3 extends over 14 amino acids. In germline, CDR1 is SEHNR, CDR2 FQNEAQ (reference sequence). This CDR3 is CASSLNLFGYGYTF. In nucleotides, the CDR3 is TGTGCCAGCAGCTTAAACCTGTTCGGCTATGGCTACACCTTC.